Below are 25 T cell receptor beta chains sequenced from a single sample in a study of T cell responses to AZD1222 COVID-19 vaccine. Repertoires were generated with immunoSEQ multiplex PCR, while TCRdb's copy carries only in-frame clones and drops some. The sample has about 140,000 clones; 92% are singletons. This sample comprised peripheral blood, obtained on day 0 of AZD1222 vaccination. The receptors stem from an adult in good health.

CDR3: CASSIGGLTNEKLFF. The CDR3, as DNA: TGTGCCAGTAGTATAGGGGGTTTAACTAATGAAAAACTGTTTTTT. The chain uses TRBV19 and TRBJ1-4; D call uncertain. CDR1 and CDR2 from the germline V gene are LNHDA and SQIVND (reference sequence). CDR3 size: 15 residues. Trimming removed 1 base at V and 1 base at J, with 7 bases between.

The rearrangement links TRBV6-6 to TRBJ1-1, with unresolved D. This CDR3 has 15 residues. The germline V gene encodes CDR1 MNHNY and CDR2 SVGAGI (reference sequence). The V and J ends lost 5 bases and 3 bases respectively, with 16 bases between them. The DNA for the CDR3 is TGTGCCAGCAGTGACTACGGAGGAACGGACACTGAAGCTTTCTTT. Its translation is CASSDYGGTDTEAFF.

V is TRBV19 and J is TRBJ1-1; 9 nucleotides match TRBD1. CDR3 length: 13 residues. The junction had 6 bases not matched to a gene; V was cut back by 7 bases and J by 6 bases. Germline V gives CDR1 LNHDA, CDR2 SQIVND (reference sequence). CDR3 loop: CASTTGGVSEAFF. Here the CDR3 DNA reads TGTGCCAGTACGACAGGGGGAGTCTCTGAAGCTTTCTTT.

The chain combines TRBV7-2 with TRBJ1-2; D is perhaps TRBD1 (6 bases). The CDR3 has 13 amino acids. V was cut by 3 bases and J by 4 bases, with 9 bases left in between. The germline gives CDR1 SGHTA, CDR2 FQGNSA. The CDR3 nucleotides are TGTGCCAGCAGCTTCGGGGGCTCCTATGGCTACACCTTC. It yields the protein CASSFGGSYGYTF.

The chain couples TRBV12-3 or TRBV12-4 to TRBJ1-2; no clear D. This CDR3 comprises 13 residues. V was trimmed by 2 bases and J by 4 bases, leaving 8 bases between them. This CDR3 is CASSLSPSYGYTF. The CDR3 DNA is TGTGCCAGCAGTTTAAGTCCGAGCTATGGCTACACCTTC.

This clone has only one observation. The chain is built from TRBV19 and TRBJ2-5; D ambiguous. V lost 4 bases, J lost 1 base, and 4 bases lay in between. CDR3 length: 12 amino acids. Germline V gene lookup returns CDR1 LNHDA and CDR2 SQIVND (reference sequence). The CDR3 DNA sequence: TGTGCCAGTAGTAGGGTCCAAGAGACCCAGTACTTC. Translated, it gives CASSRVQETQYF.

The V call is TRBV19, the J call TRBJ2-1; no definite D call. The CDR3 spans 11 residues. From germline, CDR1 is LNHDA and CDR2 SQIVND (reference sequence). V gave up 4 bases and J gave up 5 bases, with 3 bases separating them. The CDR3 region has the DNA TGTGCCAGTAGTAGGGACAATGAGCAGTTCTTC. Translation: CASSRDNEQFF. The whole variable domain, filled in from reference TRBV19 and TRBJ2-1, reads DGGITQSPKYLFRKEGQNVTLSCEQNLNHDAMYWYRQDPGQGLRLIYYSQIVNDFQKGDIAEGYSVSREKKESFPLTVTSAQKNPTAFYLCASSRDNEQFFGPGTRLTVL.

This clone was seen once. The CDR3 DNA sequence: TGTGCCAGCAGCCCGACCGGGACTAGCGGGGAAGAGACCCAGTACTTC. Its translation is CASSPTGTSGEETQYF. The chain is built from TRBV5-6 and TRBJ2-5, with 13 bases identical to TRBD2. Germline V gene data show CDR1 as SGHDT and CDR2 as YYEEEE. J gave up 3 bases and V 4 bases, and 6 bases lay outside the gene matches. The CDR3 spans 16 residues.

This chain links TRBV10-3 with TRBJ2-1, with 15 bases matching TRBD2. V was pared by 6 bases and J by 8 bases, with 5 bases of the junction left unmatched. The CDR3 runs to 15 residues. Per germline, CDR1 ENHRY and CDR2 SYGVKD. CDR3 loop: CAISGTSGRWYEQFF. In DNA form, the CDR3 reads TGTGCCATCAGCGGGACTAGCGGGAGGTGGTATGAGCAGTTCTTC.

This chain uses TRBV10-2 with TRBJ2-3, with D possibly being TRBD2 (6 bases). CDR1 and CDR2 (germline): WSHSY, SAAADI. This CDR3 is built from 15 residues. The V end lost 2 bases, the J end lost 3 bases, and 12 bases lay between the germline ends. DNA of the CDR3: TGCGCCAGCAGTGAGCGGGCGGGAAAGACAGATACGCAGTATTTT. Amino acids: CASSERAGKTDTQYF.

J is TRBJ2-7 and V is TRBV11-2; no firm D call. Germline V gene sequence: CDR1 SGHAT, CDR2 FQNNGV. CDR3 length: 14 residues. Trimming left V 3 bases short and J 3 bases short, with 12 bases between. CDR3: CASSFIVPRYEQYF. CDR3 nucleotide sequence: TGTGCCAGCAGCTTCATAGTGCCTCGCTACGAGCAGTACTTC.

The genes are TRBV5-8 and TRBJ1-5; 7 nucleotides line up with TRBD1. Germline CDR1 and CDR2: SGHTS and YDEGEE. The CDR3 spans 16 residues. V was pared by 1 base and J by 2 bases, with 6 bases of the junction left unmatched. CDR3: CASSLHTGTGNQPQHF. For the CDR3, the DNA is TGTGCCAGCAGCTTGCATACCGGGACAGGCAATCAGCCCCAGCATTTT.

The chain combines TRBV28 with TRBJ1-2; D perhaps matches TRBD1 (5 bases). Trimming shortened V by 3 bases and J by 8 bases, and 13 bases separated the two germline ends. Per germline, CDR1 MDHEN and CDR2 SYDVKM. This CDR3 comprises 13 residues. CDR3 amino acids: CASSFQGLVGYTF. CDR3 sequence (DNA): TGTGCCAGCAGTTTCCAGGGTTTGGTCGGCTACACCTTC.

The chain couples TRBV6-2 or TRBV6-3 to TRBJ2-5, with TRBD2 as a possible D gene (6 bases). CDR3 length: 15 amino acids. CDR1 MNHEY and CDR2 SVGEGT come from the germline V gene. V lost 5 bases and J lost 5, with 18 bases in between. The CDR3 spells CASSAQGGGGETQYF. CDR3 DNA sequence: TGTGCCAGCAGTGCCCAGGGAGGAGGAGGTGAGACCCAGTACTTC.

The chain employs TRBV3-1 (or the pseudogene TRBV3-2) and TRBJ2-1, with TRBD1 matching 9 bases. This CDR3 comprises 16 residues. In germline, CDR1 is LGHDT, CDR2 YNNKEL (reference sequence). V gave up 0 bases and J gave up 3 bases; unmatched junction bases: 3. As DNA, the CDR3 is TGTGCCAGCAGCCAAGATTTGGGACAGGGCTACAATGAGCAGTTCTTC. Translation: CASSQDLGQGYNEQFF.

The gene calls are TRBV5-1 and TRBJ1-1; possibly TRBD1 for D (5 bases). Germline V gives CDR1 SGHRS, CDR2 YFSETQ. The V gene lost 5 bases and the J gene lost 0 bases, with 14 bases spanning the gap. The length of the CDR3 is 15 residues. This chain's CDR3 is CASRAGRSLNTEAFF. The CDR3, as DNA: TGCGCCAGCAGGGCGGGGCGGTCCCTGAACACTGAAGCTTTCTTT.

This CDR3 reads CASGPGNTIYF. The DNA of the CDR3 is TGTGCTAGTGGTCCAGGAAACACCATATATTTT. The V gene is TRBV12-5, the J gene TRBJ1-3; no clear D. The CDR3 covers 11 residues. Trimming left V 5 bases short and J 4 bases short, with 3 bases between. From germline, CDR1 is LGHNT and CDR2 FRNRAP.

The chain employs TRBV18 and TRBJ2-7; D may be TRBD1 (6 bases). The CDR3 is 14 residues long. Trimming stripped 2 bases from V and 1 base from J, with 9 bases between. From germline, CDR1 is KGHSH and CDR2 LQKENI. DNA for the CDR3: TGTGCCAGCTCACCATGGGACAAATCCTACGAGCAGTACTTC. Translating it yields CASSPWDKSYEQYF.

The J gene is TRBJ2-1, the V gene TRBV29-1; D gene unclear. Trimming left V 2 bases short and J 8 bases short, with 10 bases between. The CDR3 is 12 residues long. CDR1 and CDR2 (germline): SQVTM, ANQGSEA. CDR3 nucleotides: TGCAGCGTTGAACCCCGCTCCGATGAGCAGTTCTTC. It codes for CSVEPRSDEQFF.

The genes are TRBV6-4 and TRBJ1-2; D may be TRBD1 (5 bases). CDR3 length equals 13 residues. The germline CDR1 and CDR2 sequences are MRHNA and SNTAGT. V lost 2 bases and J lost 8, with 12 bases in between. CDR3 coding DNA: TGTGCCAGCAGTGACGGGGCAGGAGGGGGCTACACCTTC. The encoded protein is CASSDGAGGGYTF.

This clone is a singleton in its sample. V is TRBV13 and J is TRBJ2-1; 12 bases align to TRBD2. CDR3 length equals 15 residues. The J segment lost 9 bases and the V segment lost 1 base, leaving 4 bases of the junction unmatched. CDR1 and CDR2 (germline): PRHDT, FYEKMQ (reference sequence). The CDR3 loop is CASSLERLAGVEQFF. For the CDR3, the DNA is TGTGCCAGCAGCTTAGAGAGACTAGCGGGAGTTGAGCAGTTCTTC.

This rearrangement joins TRBV7-9 to TRBJ2-7; D tentatively reads TRBD1 or TRBD2 (5 bases each). Germline CDR1 is SEHNR and CDR2 is FQNEAQ (reference sequence). V gave up 6 bases and J gave up 5 bases, with 14 bases separating them. The CDR3 length is 13 residues. The CDR3 protein is CASSINGAHEQYF. DNA for the CDR3: TGTGCCAGCAGTATTAACGGGGCCCACGAGCAGTACTTC.

V gene TRBV7-2 combines with J gene TRBJ2-7; 8 bases line up with TRBD2. CDR1 is SGHTA, CDR2 FQGNSA, per germline. CDR3 length: 14 residues. The V segment lost 7 bases and the J segment 2 bases; nucleotides outside the gene matches: 7. CDR3 sequence (DNA): TGTGCCAGCACCACTTCGGGGGGGCCCTACGAGCAGTACTTC. It encodes CASTTSGGPYEQYF.

This chain connects TRBV9 to TRBJ2-3; D not resolved. Trimming shortened V by 4 bases and J by 2 bases, and 14 bases separated the two germline ends. CDR3 length equals 15 residues. From germline, CDR1 is SGDLS and CDR2 YYNGEE. The CDR3 bases are TGTGCCAGCAGCCCCCTCCCCGGTCTCACAGATACGCAGTATTTT. This sequence encodes CASSPLPGLTDTQYF.

V usage is TRBV2 and J usage is TRBJ1-2; 8 bases match TRBD1. CDR1 and CDR2 (germline): SNHLY, FYNNEI. V was pared by 7 bases and J by 8 bases, with 6 bases of the junction left unmatched. The CDR3 consists of 12 residues. The CDR3: CASTLGQGGYTF. CDR3 sequence (DNA): TGTGCCAGCACTCTTGGACAGGGAGGCTACACCTTC.